This TCR beta chain was sequenced for a study of shared clonotypes between healthy human individuals. Study-level information: Those who served as donors were two women and a few men between the ages of 18 and 49. Study findings and constraints: The low donor count limited represented genetic and exposure-history diversity.

Generated by immunoSEQ multiplex PCR, the TCRdb table keeps only in-frame clones and is missing some. The repertoire holds 650,000 to 800,000 clones, with 72% as singletons. Germline V CDR1 and CDR2: SGHTA, FQGTGA. Deletions cut 5 bases from V and 4 bases from J, with 10 bases between. The CDR3 runs to 13 residues. On this clone: Its antigen is currently unknown. The sample holds other DNA sequences that translate to the same CDR3.

This chain uses TRBV7-3 with TRBJ2-3; TRBD2 might be the D (5 bases). This receptor was obtained from a woman aged 30 to 39 in good health. Sequenced: memory CD4+ T cells sorted from blood. The subset: CD45RA-negative fraction. CDR3 nucleotides: TGTGCCAGCAGCCCTCCCGGGGCAGATACGCAGTATTTT. It specifies CASSPPGADTQYF.